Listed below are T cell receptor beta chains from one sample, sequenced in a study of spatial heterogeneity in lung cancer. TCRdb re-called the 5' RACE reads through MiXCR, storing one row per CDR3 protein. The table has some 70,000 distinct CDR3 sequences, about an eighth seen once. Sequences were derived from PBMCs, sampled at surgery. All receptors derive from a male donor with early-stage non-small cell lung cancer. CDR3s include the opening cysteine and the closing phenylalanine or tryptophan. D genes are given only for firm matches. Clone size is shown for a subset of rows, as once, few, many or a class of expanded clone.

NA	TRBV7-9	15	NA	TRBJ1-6	CASSFGLRGNSPLHF	TGTGCCAGCAGCTTTGGGCTCCGGGGGAATTCACCCCTCCACTTT
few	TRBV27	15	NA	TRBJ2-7	CASSPPDRPHLEQYF	TGTGCCAGCAGTCCCCCCGACAGGCCCCACCTCGAGCAGTACTTC
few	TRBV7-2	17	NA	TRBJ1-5	CASSSRKQGGSNQPQHF	TGTGCCAGCAGCTCCAGAAAACAGGGAGGGAGCAATCAGCCCCAGCATTTT
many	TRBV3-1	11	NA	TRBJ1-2	CASYKAPGYTF	TGTGCCAGCTATAAGGCTCCTGGCTACACCTTC
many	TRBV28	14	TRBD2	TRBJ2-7	CASRKTSRLYEQYF	TGTGCCAGCAGAAAGACTAGCCGACTCTACGAGCAGTACTTC
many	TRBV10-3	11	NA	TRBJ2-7	CAISELGEQYF	TGTGCCATCAGTGAGTTAGGCGAGCAGTACTTC
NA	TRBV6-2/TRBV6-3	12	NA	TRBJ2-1	CASSRDYNEQFF	TGTGCCAGCAGTAGGGACTACAATGAGCAGTTCTTC
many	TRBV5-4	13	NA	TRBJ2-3	CASSLTGTDTQYF	TGTGCCAGCAGCCTCACAGGGACAGATACGCAGTATTTT
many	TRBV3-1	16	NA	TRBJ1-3	CASSQGLIGYGNTIYF	TGTGCCAGCAGCCAAGGTCTGATAGGGTATGGAAACACCATATATTTT
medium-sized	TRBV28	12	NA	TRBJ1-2	CASSLRLYGYTF	TGTGCCAGCAGTTTACGCCTATATGGCTACACCTTC
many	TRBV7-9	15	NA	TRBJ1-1	CASSLALAAGTEAFF	TGTGCCAGCAGCTTAGCGCTCGCAGCAGGCACTGAAGCTTTCTTT
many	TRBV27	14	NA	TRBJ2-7	CASSLSDSRQEQYF	TGTGCCAGCAGTTTATCTGACAGCCGTCAGGAGCAGTACTTC
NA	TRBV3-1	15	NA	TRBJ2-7	CASSQGSVQTSEQYF	TGTGCCAGCAGCCAGGGTAGCGTCCAGACATCCGAGCAGTACTTC
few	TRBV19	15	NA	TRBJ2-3	CASSVGGTSTDTQYF	TGTGCCAGTAGTGTGGGCGGAACCAGCACAGATACGCAGTATTTT